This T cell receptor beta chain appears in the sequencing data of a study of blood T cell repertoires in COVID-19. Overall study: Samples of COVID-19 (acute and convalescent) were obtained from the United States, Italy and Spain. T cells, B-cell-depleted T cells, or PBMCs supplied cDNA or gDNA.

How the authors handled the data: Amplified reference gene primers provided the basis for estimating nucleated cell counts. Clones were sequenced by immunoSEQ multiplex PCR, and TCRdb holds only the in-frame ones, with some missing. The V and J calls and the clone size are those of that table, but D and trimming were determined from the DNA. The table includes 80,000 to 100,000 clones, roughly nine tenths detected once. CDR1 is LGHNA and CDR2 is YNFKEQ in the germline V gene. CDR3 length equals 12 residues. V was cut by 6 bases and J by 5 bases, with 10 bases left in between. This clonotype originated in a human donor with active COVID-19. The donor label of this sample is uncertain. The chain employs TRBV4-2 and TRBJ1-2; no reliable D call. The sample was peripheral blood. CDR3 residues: CASSGQKYGYTF. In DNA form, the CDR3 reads TGTGCCAGCAGTGGGCAGAAATATGGCTACACCTTC.